The T cell receptor beta chain described here comes from a study of graft-versus-host responses after intestinal transplantation. A remark on this clone: Its antigen is currently unknown.

Clones were sequenced by immunoSEQ multiplex PCR, and TCRdb holds only the in-frame ones, with some missing. The table shows tens of thousands of clones, with roughly 91% occurring only once. This TCR came from a human donor who received an intestinal transplant. The sequencing used unstimulated CD8+ T cells sorted from spleen or lymph node cells, collected before intestinal transplant.

The CDR3 sequence is CASSPTGSNQPQHF. The DNA for the CDR3 is TGTGCCAGCAGCCCCACAGGGTCCAATCAGCCCCAGCATTTT. The genes are TRBV4-2 and TRBJ1-5; D may be TRBD1 (6 bases). Trimming removed 4 bases at V and 3 bases at J, with 10 bases between. The CDR3 is 14 residues long. Germline CDR1 is LGHNA and CDR2 is YNFKEQ.